This record covers a single T cell receptor (beta chain). This sample was included in a study of blood T cell repertoires in COVID-19. Study as a whole: Researchers got acute and convalescent COVID-19 samples from the United States, Italy and Spain. T cells, B-cell-depleted T cells, or PBMCs supplied cDNA or gDNA.

In the authors' methods: From reference gene primer amplification, estimates of nucleated cell counts were derived. The table came from immunoSEQ multiplex PCR; TCRdb's copy has only in-frame clones and leaves some out. For V, J and clone size, that table is used; D and trimming come from the DNA. The table includes about 59,000 clones, more than 75% detected once. Sequencing was done on a sample of peripheral blood. This sequence was found in an elderly man with acute or convalescent COVID-19.

The CDR3 loop is CASSFTGDVGNTIYF. The CDR3 DNA follows: TGTGCCAGCAGCTTCACAGGGGACGTCGGAAACACCATATATTTT. The chain joins TRBV11-3 to TRBJ1-3; 7 positions match TRBD1. Trimming at V came to 3 bases and at J to 4 bases, leaving 6 bases not matched to a gene. The CDR3 runs to 15 residues. Germline V gene lookup returns CDR1 SGHNT and CDR2 YENEEA.